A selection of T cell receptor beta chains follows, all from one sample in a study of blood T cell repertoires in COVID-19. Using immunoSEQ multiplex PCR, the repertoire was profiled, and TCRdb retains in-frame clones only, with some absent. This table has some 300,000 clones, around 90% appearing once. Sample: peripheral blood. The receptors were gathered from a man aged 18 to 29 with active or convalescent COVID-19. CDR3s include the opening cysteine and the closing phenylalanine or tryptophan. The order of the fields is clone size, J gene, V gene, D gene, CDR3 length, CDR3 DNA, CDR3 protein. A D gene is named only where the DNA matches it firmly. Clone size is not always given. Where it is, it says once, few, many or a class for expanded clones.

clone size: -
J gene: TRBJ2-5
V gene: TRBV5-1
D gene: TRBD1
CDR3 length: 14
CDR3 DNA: TGCGCCAGCAGCTTCCAGGGGGACCAAGAGACCCAGTACTTC
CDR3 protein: CASSFQGDQETQYF

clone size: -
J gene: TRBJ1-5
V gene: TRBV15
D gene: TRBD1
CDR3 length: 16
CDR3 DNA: TGTGCCACCAGCAGAGATAAAGCAGGGGGCAAGCAGCCCCAGCATTTT
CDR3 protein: CATSRDKAGGKQPQHF

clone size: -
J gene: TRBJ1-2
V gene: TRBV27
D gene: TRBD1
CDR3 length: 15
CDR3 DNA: TGTGCCAGCAGTCTCATTCCGGGACAGGGTTATGGCTACACCTTC
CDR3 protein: CASSLIPGQGYGYTF

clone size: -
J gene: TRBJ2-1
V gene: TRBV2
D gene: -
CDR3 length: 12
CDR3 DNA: TGTGCCAGTAGGGGGACCTACAATGAGCAGTTCTTC
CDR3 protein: CASRGTYNEQFF

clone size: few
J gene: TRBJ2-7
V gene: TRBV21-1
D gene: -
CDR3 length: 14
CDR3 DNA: TGTGCCAGCAGTAGCAGGGTGACCTCCTACGAGCAGTACTTC
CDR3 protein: CASSSRVTSYEQYF

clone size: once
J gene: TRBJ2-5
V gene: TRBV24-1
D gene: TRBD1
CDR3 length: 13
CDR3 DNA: TGTGCCACCAGTGATCCGGACAGGGGGACCCAGTACTTC
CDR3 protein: CATSDPDRGTQYF

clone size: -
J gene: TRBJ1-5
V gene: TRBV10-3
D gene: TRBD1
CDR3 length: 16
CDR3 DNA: TGTGCCATCAGAGCAGGGGGCAGGGCGAGCAATCAGCCCCAGCATTTT
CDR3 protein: CAIRAGGRASNQPQHF

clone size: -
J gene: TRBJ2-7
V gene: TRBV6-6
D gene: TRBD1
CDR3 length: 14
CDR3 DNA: TGTGCCAGCAGGCCCCCGGACAGGGGGCCTGAGCAGTACTTC
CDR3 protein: CASRPPDRGPEQYF

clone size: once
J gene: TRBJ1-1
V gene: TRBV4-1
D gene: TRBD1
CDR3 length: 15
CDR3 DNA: TGCGCCAGCAGCGCCCGACAGGGGAGGTACACTGAAGCTTTCTTT
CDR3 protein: CASSARQGRYTEAFF

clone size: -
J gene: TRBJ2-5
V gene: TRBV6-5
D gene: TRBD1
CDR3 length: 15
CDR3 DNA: TGTGCCAGCAGTTACGGGACAGGGGCAACGGAGACCCAGTACTTC
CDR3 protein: CASSYGTGATETQYF

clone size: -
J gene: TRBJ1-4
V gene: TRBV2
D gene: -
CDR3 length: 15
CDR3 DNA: TGTGCCAGCAGTAGGGCGGGGGCGACTAATGAAAAACTGTTTTTT
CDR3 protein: CASSRAGATNEKLFF

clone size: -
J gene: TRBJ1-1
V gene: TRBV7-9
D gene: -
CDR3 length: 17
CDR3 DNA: TGTGCCAGCAGCTTAGAAGGCTCAGGGCTGGTTGGCACTGAAGCTTTCTTT
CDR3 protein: CASSLEGSGLVGTEAFF

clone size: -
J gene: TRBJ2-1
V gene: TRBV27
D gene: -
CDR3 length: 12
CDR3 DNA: TGTGCCAGCGGCATCCGGGTTCATGAGCAGTTCTTC
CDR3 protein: CASGIRVHEQFF

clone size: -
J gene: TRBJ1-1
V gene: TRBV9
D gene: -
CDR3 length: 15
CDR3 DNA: TGTGCCAGCAGCGTAGAGGGCAGTTTAGCGACTGAAGCTTTCTTT
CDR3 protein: CASSVEGSLATEAFF

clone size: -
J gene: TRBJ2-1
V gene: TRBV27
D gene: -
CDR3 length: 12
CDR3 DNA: TGTGCCAGCAGTTTAGGCCCGGGTCGTGTGTTCTTC
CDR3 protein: CASSLGPGRVFF

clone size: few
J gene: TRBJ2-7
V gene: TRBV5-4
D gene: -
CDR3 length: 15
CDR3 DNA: TGTGCCAGCAGCCCGGGGGGCGGAAAAGCCTACGAGCAGTACTTC
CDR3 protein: CASSPGGGKAYEQYF

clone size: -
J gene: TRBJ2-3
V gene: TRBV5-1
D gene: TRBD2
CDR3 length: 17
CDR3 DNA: TGCGCCAGCAGCTTGGTTCTAGCGGGACGACTCACAGATACGCAGTATTTT
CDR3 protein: CASSLVLAGRLTDTQYF

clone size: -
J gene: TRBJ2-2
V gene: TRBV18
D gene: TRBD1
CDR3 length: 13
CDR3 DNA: TGTGCCAGCTCTCAACAGGGGAACGGGGAGCTGTTTTTT
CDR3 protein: CASSQQGNGELFF

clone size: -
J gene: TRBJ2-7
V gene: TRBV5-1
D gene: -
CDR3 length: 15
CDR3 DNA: TGCGCCAGCAGCCAGCAACAGGGATTATTGGACGAGCAGTACTTC
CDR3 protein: CASSQQQGLLDEQYF

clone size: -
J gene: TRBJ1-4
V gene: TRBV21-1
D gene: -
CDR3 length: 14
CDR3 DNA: TGTGCCAGCAGCGGCGGGACAGGGTTTGAAAAACTGTTTTTT
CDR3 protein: CASSGGTGFEKLFF

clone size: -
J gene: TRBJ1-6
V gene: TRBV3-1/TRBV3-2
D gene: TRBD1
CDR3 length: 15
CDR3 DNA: TGTGCCAGCAGCCAAGAGGACAGGGATGATTCACCCCTCCACTTT
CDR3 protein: CASSQEDRDDSPLHF

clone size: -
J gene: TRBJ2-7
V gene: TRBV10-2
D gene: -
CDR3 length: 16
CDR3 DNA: TGCGCCACCCAGACGCCCCCCGCGGGTGCCTCCTACGAGCAGTACTTC
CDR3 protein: CATQTPPAGASYEQYF

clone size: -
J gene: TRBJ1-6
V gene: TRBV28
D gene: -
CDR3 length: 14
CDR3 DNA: TGTGCCGCCAGCACTAAACAAATTAATTCACCCCTCCACTTT
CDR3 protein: CAASTKQINSPLHF

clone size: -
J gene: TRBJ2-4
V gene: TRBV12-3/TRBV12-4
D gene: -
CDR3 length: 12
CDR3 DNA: TGTGCCAGCAGTTTACTCGAGGACATTCAGTACTTC
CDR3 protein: CASSLLEDIQYF

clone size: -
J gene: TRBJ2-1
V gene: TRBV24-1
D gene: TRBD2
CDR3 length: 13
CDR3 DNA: TGTGCCACCAGCGGGGGACTAGCGGGAGAGGAATTCTTC
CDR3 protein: CATSGGLAGEEFF

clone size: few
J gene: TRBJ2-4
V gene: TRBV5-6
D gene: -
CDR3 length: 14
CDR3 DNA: TGTGCCAGCAGCTTCCGGCAGACTGCGGAATTTCAGTACTTC
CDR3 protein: CASSFRQTAEFQYF

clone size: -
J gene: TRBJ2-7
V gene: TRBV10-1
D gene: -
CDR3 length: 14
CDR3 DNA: TGCGCCAGCAGTGAGGGTCAGGGGTCCTACGAGCAGTACTTC
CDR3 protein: CASSEGQGSYEQYF

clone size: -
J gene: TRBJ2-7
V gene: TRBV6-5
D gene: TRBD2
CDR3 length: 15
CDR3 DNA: TGTGCCAGCACCCCATTCAGCGGGAGTACCAGCGAGCAGTACTTC
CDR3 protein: CASTPFSGSTSEQYF

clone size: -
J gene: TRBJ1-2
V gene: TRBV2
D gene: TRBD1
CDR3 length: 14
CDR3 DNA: TGTGCCAGCAGTGAGCGGGGACAGGGGGATGGCTACACCTTC
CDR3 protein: CASSERGQGDGYTF

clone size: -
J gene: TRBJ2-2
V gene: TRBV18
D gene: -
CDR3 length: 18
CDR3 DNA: TGTGCCAGCTCACCTTTGCGGGATGGGCCCGCGAACACCGGGGAGCTGTTTTTT
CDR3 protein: CASSPLRDGPANTGELFF

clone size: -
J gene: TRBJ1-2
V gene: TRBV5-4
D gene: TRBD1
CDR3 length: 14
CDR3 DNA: TGTGCCAGCAGCTTCAGGACAGGCTCACATGGCTACACCTTC
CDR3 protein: CASSFRTGSHGYTF

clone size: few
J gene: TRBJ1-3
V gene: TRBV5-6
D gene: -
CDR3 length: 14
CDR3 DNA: TGTGCCAGCAGCCCTGACAGAACTGGAAACACCATATATTTT
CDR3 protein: CASSPDRTGNTIYF

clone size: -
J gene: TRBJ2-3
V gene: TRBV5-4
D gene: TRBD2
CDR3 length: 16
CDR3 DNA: TGTGCCAGCAGCGACGTGGCGGGAGTGAGCACAGATACGCAGTATTTT
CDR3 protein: CASSDVAGVSTDTQYF

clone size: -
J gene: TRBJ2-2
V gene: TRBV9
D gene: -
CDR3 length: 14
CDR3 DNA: TGTGCCAGCAGCCCGTACAGGAACACCGGGGAGCTGTTTTTT
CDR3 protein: CASSPYRNTGELFF

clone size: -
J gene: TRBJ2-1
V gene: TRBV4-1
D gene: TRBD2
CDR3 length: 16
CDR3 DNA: TGCGCCAGCAGACCTGGGCGGGGGGGCGCCTACAATGAGCAGTTCTTC
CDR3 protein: CASRPGRGGAYNEQFF

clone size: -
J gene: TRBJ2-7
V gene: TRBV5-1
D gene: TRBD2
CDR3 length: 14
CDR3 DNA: TGCGCCAGCAGCTTCGCGGGGGGCTCCTACGAGCAGTACTTC
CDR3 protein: CASSFAGGSYEQYF

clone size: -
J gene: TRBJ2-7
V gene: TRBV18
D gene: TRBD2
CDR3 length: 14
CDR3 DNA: TGTGCCAGCTCAACTAGCGGTAACTCCTACGAGCAGTACTTC
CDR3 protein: CASSTSGNSYEQYF

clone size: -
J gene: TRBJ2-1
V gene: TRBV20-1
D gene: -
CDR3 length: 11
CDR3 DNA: TGCAGTGCTAGGGAGCTGCTTGAGCAGTTCTTC
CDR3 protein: CSARELLEQFF

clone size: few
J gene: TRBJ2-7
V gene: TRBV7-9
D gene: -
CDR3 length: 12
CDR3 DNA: TGTGCCAGCAGCTCAATTTCCTACGAGCAGTACTTC
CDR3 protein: CASSSISYEQYF

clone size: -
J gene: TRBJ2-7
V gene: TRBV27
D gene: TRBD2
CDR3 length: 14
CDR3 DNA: TGTGCCAGCAGTTCCGGGACTATCGGCCGGGAGCAGTACTTC
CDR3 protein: CASSSGTIGREQYF

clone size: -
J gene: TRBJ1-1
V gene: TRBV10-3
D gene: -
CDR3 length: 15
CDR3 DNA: TGTGCCATCAGTGACTCGAGAGGACTTAAACAGTTGGCTTTCTTT
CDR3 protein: CAISDSRGLKQLAFF

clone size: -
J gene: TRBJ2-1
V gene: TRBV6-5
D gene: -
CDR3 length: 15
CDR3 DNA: TGTGCCAGCAGTTACTCGACTGGCGGGGTCCATGAGCAGTTCTTC
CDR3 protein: CASSYSTGGVHEQFF

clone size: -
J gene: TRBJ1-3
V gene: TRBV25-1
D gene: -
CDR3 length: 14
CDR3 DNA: TGTGCCAGCAGTGATGGGGGCAGTGGAAACACCATATATTTT
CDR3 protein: CASSDGGSGNTIYF

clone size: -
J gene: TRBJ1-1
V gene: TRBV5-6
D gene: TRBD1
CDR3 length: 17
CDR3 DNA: TGTGCCAGCAGTTTGGGGACAGAGAACTTCATGAACACTGAAGCTTTCTTT
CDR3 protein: CASSLGTENFMNTEAFF

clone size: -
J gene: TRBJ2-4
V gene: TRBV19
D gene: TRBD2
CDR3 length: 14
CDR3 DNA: TGTGCCAGTAGTATAATTTCGCTAGCGGGCGATCAGTACTTC
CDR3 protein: CASSIISLAGDQYF

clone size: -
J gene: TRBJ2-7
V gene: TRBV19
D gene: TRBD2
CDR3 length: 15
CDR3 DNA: TGTGCCAGTAGTATTGCTCTAGCGGCCTCCTACGAGCAGTACTTC
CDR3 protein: CASSIALAASYEQYF

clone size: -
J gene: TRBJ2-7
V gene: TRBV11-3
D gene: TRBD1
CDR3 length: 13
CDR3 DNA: TGTGCCAGCAGCCTGGGACAGGGAAACGAGCAGTACTTC
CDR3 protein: CASSLGQGNEQYF

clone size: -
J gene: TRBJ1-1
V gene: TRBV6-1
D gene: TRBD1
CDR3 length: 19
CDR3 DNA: TGTGCCAGCAGTGAAACTGGGACCTCCGGGACAGAAATGAACACTGAAGCTTTCTTT
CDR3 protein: CASSETGTSGTEMNTEAFF

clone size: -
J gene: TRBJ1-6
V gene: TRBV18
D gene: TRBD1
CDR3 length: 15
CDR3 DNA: TGTGCCAGCTCACGGACAGGGGGCTTTGATTCACCCCTCCACTTT
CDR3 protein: CASSRTGGFDSPLHF

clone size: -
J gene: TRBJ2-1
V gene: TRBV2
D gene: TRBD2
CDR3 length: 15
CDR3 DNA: TGTGCCAGCAGCCCGCCTAGCGGGGGTGACAATGAGCAGTTCTTC
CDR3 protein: CASSPPSGGDNEQFF

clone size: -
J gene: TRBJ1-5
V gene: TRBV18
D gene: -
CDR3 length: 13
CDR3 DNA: TGTGCCAGCTCACGGGAGGGGGTACAGCCCCAGCATTTT
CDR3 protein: CASSREGVQPQHF

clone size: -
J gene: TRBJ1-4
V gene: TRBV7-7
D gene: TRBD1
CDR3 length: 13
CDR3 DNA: TGTGCCAGCAGCTCAAGCCAGACAGGGCGACTGTTTTTT
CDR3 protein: CASSSSQTGRLFF